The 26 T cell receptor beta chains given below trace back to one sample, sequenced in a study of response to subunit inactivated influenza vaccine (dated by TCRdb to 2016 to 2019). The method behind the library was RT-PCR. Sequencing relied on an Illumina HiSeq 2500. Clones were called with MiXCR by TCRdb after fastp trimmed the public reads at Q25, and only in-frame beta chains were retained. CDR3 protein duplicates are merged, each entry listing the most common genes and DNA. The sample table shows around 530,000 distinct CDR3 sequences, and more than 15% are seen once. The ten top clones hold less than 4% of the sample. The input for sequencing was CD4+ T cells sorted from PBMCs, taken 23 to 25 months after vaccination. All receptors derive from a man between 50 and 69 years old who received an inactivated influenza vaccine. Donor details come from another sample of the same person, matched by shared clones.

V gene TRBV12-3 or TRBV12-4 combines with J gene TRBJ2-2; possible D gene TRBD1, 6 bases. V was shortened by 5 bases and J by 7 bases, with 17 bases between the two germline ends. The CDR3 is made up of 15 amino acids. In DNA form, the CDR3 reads TGTGCCAGCAGTCTAGAACAGGGCATCGGCGGGGAGCTGTTTTTT. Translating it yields CASSLEQGIGGELFF.

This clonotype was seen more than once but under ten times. The CDR3 sequence is CASSLEDTSSGANVLTF. CDR3 sequence (DNA): TGCGCCAGCAGCTTGGAGGACACCTCCTCTGGGGCCAACGTCCTGACTTTC. The V gene is TRBV5-1, the J gene TRBJ2-6, with D perhaps matching TRBD1 (5 bases). This CDR3 comprises 17 residues. Trimming took off 0 bases at V and 0 bases at J, with 10 bases between the two ends. Germline V gene lookup returns CDR1 SGHRS and CDR2 YFSETQ.

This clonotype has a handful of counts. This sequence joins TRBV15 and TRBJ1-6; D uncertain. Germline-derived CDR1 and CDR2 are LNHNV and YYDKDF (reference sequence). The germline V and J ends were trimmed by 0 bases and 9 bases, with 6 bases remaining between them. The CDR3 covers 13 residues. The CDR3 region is CATSRDLGSPLHF. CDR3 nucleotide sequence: TGTGCCACCAGCAGAGATTTGGGTTCACCCCTCCACTTT.

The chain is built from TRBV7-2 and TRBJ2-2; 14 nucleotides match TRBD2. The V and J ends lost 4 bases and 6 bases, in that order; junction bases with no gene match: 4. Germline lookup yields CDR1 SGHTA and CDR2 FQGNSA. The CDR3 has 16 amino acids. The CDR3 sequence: CASSWGTSGSSGELFF. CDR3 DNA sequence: TGTGCCAGCAGCTGGGGGACTAGCGGGAGCTCCGGGGAGCTGTTTTTT.

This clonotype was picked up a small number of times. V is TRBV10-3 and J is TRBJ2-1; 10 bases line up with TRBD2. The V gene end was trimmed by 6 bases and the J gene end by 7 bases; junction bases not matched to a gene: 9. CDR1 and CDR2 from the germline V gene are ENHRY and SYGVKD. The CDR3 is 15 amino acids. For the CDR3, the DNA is TGTGCCATCAGCGACGGTCCTAGCGGGAGAAATGAGCAGTTCTTC. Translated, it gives CAISDGPSGRNEQFF.

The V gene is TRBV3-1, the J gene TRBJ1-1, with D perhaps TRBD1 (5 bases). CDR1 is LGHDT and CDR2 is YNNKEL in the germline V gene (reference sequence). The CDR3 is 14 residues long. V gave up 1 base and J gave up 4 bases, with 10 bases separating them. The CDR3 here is CASSQAGAGTEAFF. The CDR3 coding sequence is TGTGCCAGCAGCCAAGCCGGGGCTGGCACTGAAGCTTTCTTT.

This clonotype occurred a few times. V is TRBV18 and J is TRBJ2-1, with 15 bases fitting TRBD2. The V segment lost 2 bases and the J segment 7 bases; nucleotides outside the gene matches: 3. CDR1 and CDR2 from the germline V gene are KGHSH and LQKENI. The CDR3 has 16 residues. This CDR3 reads CASSPGTSGRLNEQFF. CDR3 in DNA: TGTGCCAGCTCACCAGGGACTAGCGGGAGGTTGAATGAGCAGTTCTTC.

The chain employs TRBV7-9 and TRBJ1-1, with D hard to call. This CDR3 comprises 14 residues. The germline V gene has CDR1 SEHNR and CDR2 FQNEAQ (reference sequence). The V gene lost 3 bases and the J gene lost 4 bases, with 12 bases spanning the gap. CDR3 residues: CASSFREESTEAFF. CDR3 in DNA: TGTGCCAGCAGCTTCCGCGAGGAGAGCACTGAAGCTTTCTTT.

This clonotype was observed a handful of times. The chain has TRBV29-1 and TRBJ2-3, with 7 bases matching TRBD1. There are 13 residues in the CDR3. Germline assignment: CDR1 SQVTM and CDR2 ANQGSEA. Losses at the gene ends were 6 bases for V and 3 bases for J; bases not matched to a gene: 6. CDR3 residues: CSVIRQGTDTQYF. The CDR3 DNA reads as TGCAGCGTAATTAGACAGGGAACAGATACGCAGTATTTT.

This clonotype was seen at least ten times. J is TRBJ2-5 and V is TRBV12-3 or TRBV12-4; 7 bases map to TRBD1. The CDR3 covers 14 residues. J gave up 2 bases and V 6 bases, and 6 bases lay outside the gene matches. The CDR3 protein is CASSRQGRQETQYF. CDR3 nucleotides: TGTGCCAGCAGCCGACAGGGCCGGCAAGAGACCCAGTACTTC.

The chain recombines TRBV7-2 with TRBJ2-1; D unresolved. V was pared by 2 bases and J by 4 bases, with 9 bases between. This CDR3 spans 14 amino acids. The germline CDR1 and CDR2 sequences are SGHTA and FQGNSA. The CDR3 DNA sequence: TGTGCCAGCAGCTTATTCCCCGCGTACAATGAGCAGTTCTTC. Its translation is CASSLFPAYNEQFF. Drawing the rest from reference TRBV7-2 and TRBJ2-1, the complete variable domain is GAGVSQSPSNKVTEKGKDVELRCDPISGHTALYWYRQSLGQGLEFLIYFQGNSAPDKSGLPSDRFSAERTGGSVSTLTIQRTQQEDSAVYLCASSLFPAYNEQFFGPGTRLTVL.

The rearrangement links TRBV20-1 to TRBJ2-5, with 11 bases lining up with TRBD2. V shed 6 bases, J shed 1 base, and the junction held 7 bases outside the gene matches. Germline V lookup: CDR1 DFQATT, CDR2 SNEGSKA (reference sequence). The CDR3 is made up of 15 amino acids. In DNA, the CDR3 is TGCAGTGCACCACGACTAGCGGGAACCCAAGAGACCCAGTACTTC. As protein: CSAPRLAGTQETQYF.

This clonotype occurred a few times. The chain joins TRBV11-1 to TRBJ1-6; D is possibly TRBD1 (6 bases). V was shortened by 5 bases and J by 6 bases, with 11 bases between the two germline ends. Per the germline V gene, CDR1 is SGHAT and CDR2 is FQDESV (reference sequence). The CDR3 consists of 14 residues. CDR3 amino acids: CASSARTVNSPLHF. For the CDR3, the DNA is TGTGCCAGCAGCGCCCGGACAGTTAATTCACCCCTCCACTTT.

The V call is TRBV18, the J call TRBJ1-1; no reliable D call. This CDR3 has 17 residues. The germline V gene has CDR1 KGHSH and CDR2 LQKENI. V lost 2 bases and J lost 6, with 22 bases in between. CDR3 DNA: TGTGCCAGCTCACCAATAGCGCACAGTCGAACAGTCGCTGAAGCTTTCTTT. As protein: CASSPIAHSRTVAEAFF.

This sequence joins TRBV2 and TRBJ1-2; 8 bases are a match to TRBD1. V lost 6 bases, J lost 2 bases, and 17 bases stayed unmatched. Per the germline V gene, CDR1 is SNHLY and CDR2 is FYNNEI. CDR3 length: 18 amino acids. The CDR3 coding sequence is TGTGCCAGCAGACTTACTCAGGGGGCCCATAGGGACAACTATGGCTACACCTTC. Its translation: CASRLTQGAHRDNYGYTF.

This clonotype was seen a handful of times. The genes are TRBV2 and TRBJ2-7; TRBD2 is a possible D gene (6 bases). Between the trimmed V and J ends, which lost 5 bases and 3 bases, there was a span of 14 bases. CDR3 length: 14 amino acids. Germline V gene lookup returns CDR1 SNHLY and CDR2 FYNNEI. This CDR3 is CASSRGTFNYEQYF. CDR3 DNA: TGTGCCAGCAGTAGAGGGACTTTCAACTACGAGCAGTACTTC.

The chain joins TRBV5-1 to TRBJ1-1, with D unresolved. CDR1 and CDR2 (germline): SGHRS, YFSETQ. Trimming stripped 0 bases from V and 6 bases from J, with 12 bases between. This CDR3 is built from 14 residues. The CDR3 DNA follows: TGCGCCAGCAGCTTGGTCGGAGAGAGAGCTGAAGCTTTCTTT. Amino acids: CASSLVGERAEAFF.

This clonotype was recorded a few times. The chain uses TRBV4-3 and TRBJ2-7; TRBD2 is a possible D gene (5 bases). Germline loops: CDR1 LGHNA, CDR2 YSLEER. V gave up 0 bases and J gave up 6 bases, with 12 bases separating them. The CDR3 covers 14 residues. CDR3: CASSQDIRDGEQYF. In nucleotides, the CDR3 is TGCGCCAGCAGCCAAGATATCCGGGATGGCGAGCAGTACTTC.

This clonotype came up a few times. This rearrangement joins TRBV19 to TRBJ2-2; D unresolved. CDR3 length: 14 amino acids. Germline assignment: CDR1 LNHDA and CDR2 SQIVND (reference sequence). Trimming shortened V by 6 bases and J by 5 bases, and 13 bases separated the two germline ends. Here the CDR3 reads CASRTSQRTGELFF. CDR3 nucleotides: TGTGCCAGTAGGACCTCGCAGCGAACCGGGGAGCTGTTTTTT.

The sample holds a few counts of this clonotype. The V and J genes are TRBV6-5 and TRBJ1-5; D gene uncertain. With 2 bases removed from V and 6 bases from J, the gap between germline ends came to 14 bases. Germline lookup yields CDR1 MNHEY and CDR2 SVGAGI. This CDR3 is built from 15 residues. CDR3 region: CASSYRYPSIQPQHF. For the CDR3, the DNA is TGTGCCAGCAGTTACCGATACCCTAGTATTCAGCCCCAGCATTTT.

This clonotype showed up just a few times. CDR3 coding DNA: TGTGCCAGCAGCTGGACAGGGAGCTCCTACGAGCAGTACTTC. The encoded protein is CASSWTGSSYEQYF. This chain links TRBV12-3 or TRBV12-4 with TRBJ2-7, with 8 bases lining up with TRBD1. The CDR3 runs to 14 residues. Losses at the gene ends were 6 bases for V and 0 bases for J; bases not matched to a gene: 4.

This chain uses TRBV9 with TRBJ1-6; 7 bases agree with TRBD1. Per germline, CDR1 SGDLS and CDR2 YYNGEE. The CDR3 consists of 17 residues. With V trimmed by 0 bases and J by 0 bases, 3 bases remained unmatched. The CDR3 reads CASSVERDSSYNSPLHF. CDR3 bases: TGTGCCAGCAGCGTAGAAAGGGACAGCTCCTATAATTCACCCCTCCACTTT. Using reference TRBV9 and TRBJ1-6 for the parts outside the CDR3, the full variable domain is DSGVTQTPKHLITATGQRVTLRCSPRSGDLSVYWYQQSLDQGLQFLIQYYNGEERAKGNILERFSAQQFPDLHSELNLSSLELGDSALYFCASSVERDSSYNSPLHFGNGTRLTVT.

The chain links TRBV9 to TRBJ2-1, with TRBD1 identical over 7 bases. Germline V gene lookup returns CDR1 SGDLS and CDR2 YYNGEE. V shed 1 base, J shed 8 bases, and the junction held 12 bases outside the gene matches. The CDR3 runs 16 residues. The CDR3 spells CASSVSMAGGIDEQFF. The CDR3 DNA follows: TGTGCCAGCAGCGTATCCATGGCAGGGGGTATTGATGAGCAGTTCTTC.

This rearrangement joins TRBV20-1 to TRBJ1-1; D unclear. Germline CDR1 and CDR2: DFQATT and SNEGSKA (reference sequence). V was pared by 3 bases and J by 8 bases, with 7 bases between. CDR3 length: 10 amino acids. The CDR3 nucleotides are TGCAGTGCTAGGACTCAAGAAGCTTTCTTT. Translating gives CSARTQEAFF.

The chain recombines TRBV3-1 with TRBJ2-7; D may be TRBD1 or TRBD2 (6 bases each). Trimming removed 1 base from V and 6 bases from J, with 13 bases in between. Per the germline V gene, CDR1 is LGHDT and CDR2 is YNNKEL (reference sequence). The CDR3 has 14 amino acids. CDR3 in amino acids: CASSQVSGAGEQYF. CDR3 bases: TGTGCCAGCAGCCAAGTATCGGGGGCTGGCGAGCAGTACTTC.

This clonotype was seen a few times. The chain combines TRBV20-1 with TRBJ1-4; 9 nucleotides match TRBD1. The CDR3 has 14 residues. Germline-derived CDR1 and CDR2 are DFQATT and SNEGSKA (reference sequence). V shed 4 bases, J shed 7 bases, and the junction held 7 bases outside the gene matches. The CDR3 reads CSAITGGAGEKLFF. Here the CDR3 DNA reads TGCAGTGCTATAACAGGGGGCGCAGGTGAAAAACTGTTTTTT.